The source of this T cell receptor (beta chain) is a study of blood T cell repertoires in COVID-19. The overall study: Samples representing acute and convalescent COVID-19 were sourced from the United States, Italy and Spain. Sample material is recorded as cDNA or gDNA derived from T cells, B-cell-depleted T cells, or PBMCs.

Per germline, CDR1 LNHNV and CDR2 YYDKDF (reference sequence). V was clipped by 1 base and J by 3 bases; unmatched bases: 3. The CDR3 has 16 residues. In the study's own analysis: Estimation of nucleated cell counts was performed using reference gene primer amplification. This table comes from immunoSEQ multiplex PCR, and its TCRdb copy is limited to in-frame clones, with some not included. V, J and clone size reflect that table, while D and trimming were determined from the DNA. The sample yields more than 85,000 clones, 81% seen once. The sequence derives from a woman aged 70-85 years with acute or convalescent COVID-19. The sample was peripheral blood. The chain carries TRBV15 and TRBJ2-2; 9 positions match TRBD2. CDR3 amino acids: CATSRGLAEDTGELFF. The CDR3 nucleotides read TGTGCCACCAGCAGAGGACTAGCGGAGGACACCGGGGAGCTGTTTTTT.